Listed here are 26 T cell receptor beta chains from one sample, sequenced in a study of graft-versus-host responses after intestinal transplantation. Libraries were prepared by immunoSEQ multiplex PCR; TCRdb keeps only in-frame clonotypes and omits some of them. The table has tens of thousands of clones, around 91% seen once. For these receptors, no antigen is known. Source: unstimulated CD4+ T cells sorted from spleen or lymph node cells, taken before intestinal transplant. The receptors derive from a human donor who received an intestinal transplant.

CDR3 amino acids: CASSTGTGRIGYTF. DNA of the CDR3: TGTGCCAGCTCAACCGGGACAGGGAGGATAGGCTACACCTTC. The chain couples TRBV18 to TRBJ1-2; TRBD1 agrees at 9 bases. This CDR3 is built from 14 residues. Unmatched junction bases numbered 9, after V lost 5 bases and J lost 8 bases. Germline CDR1 reads KGHSH; CDR2 reads LQKENI.

The chain recombines TRBV4-3 with TRBJ2-1, with 7 bases lining up with TRBD2. Germline V gene lookup returns CDR1 LGHNA and CDR2 YSLEER. With 8 bases clipped from V and 9 bases from J, the junction kept 13 bases outside the gene matches. The CDR3 runs to 14 residues. The chain's CDR3 is CASARTAGVVEQFF. The CDR3 DNA reads as TGCGCCAGCGCCCGGACTGCGGGGGTAGTTGAGCAGTTCTTC.

The chain recombines TRBV5-1 with TRBJ2-3; a weak D match, TRBD2 (6 bases). Germline values: CDR1 SGHRS, CDR2 YFSETQ. V was trimmed by 3 bases and J by 2 bases, leaving 13 bases between them. The CDR3 sequence is 15 residues long. CDR3 sequence (DNA): TGCGCCAGCAGCTGGGGGGTGGCCCCCACAGATACGCAGTATTTT. It is translated as CASSWGVAPTDTQYF. The full variable domain, completed using reference TRBV5-1 and TRBJ2-3, is KAGVTQTPRYLIKTRGQQVTLSCSPISGHRSVSWYQQTPGQGLQFLFEYFSETQRNKGNFPGRFSGRQFSNSRSEMNVSTLELGDSALYLCASSWGVAPTDTQYFGPGTRLTVL.

The gene calls are TRBV15 and TRBJ1-4, with TRBD1 matching over 9 bases. The germline gives CDR1 LNHNV, CDR2 YYDKDF (reference sequence). The CDR3 length is 14 residues. V lost 3 bases and J lost 5; bases outside the gene matches: 1. CDR3 loop: CATSRGQGNEKLFF. CDR3 sequence (DNA): TGTGCCACCAGCAGGGGACAGGGCAATGAAAAACTGTTTTTT.

This rearrangement joins TRBV4-3 to TRBJ1-6, with D maybe TRBD1 (6 bases). Germline loops: CDR1 LGHNA, CDR2 YSLEER. The CDR3 is 20 residues long. Between the trimmed V and J ends, which lost 0 bases and 0 bases, there was a span of 18 bases. CDR3 protein: CASSQEVAGGESSYNSPLHF. CDR3 DNA: TGCGCCAGCAGCCAAGAAGTTGCGGGGGGCGAGAGCTCCTATAATTCACCCCTCCACTTT.

The chain couples TRBV10-3 to TRBJ1-1; maybe TRBD1 (5 bases). Between the trimmed V and J ends, which lost 4 bases and 1 base, there was a span of 16 bases. The CDR3 loop spans 16 amino acids. In germline, CDR1 is ENHRY, CDR2 SYGVKD. CDR3 in DNA: TGTGCCATCAGTGCCACCCCCGCGGGGACGAACACTGAAGCTTTCTTT. It specifies CAISATPAGTNTEAFF.

The genes are TRBV6-5 and TRBJ2-1, with TRBD2 as a possible D gene (5 bases). The CDR3 contains 11 residues. V shed 8 bases and J shed 6 bases, with 8 bases lying between them. Germline V CDR1 and CDR2: MNHEY, SVGAGI. CDR3 DNA: TGTGCCAGCCGGAGGATCAATGAGCAGTTCTTC. Translating gives CASRRINEQFF.

This chain links TRBV11-2 with TRBJ1-3, with 8 nucleotides matching TRBD1. The CDR3 spans 18 residues. Germline V gene sequence: CDR1 SGHAT, CDR2 FQNNGV. With V trimmed by 0 bases and J by 0 bases, 7 bases remained unmatched. CDR3 sequence (DNA): TGTGCCAGCAGCTTAGATGGGGCAGGGGGCCGCTCTGGAAACACCATATATTTT. Protein: CASSLDGAGGRSGNTIYF.

This chain joins TRBV30 and TRBJ1-2; possibly TRBD1 for D (6 bases). V was trimmed by 0 bases and J by 7 bases, leaving 12 bases between them. This CDR3 contains 13 residues. Germline V gene data show CDR1 as GTSNPN and CDR2 as SVGIG (reference sequence). The CDR3 loop reads CAWSVKGVGGYTF. The CDR3 nucleotides read TGTGCCTGGAGTGTAAAGGGGGTAGGTGGCTACACCTTC.

This clone turned up a few times. The chain couples TRBV5-1 to TRBJ2-3, with D perhaps matching TRBD2 (7 bases). The CDR3 runs to 16 residues. Trimming pared 0 bases from V and 1 base from J, leaving 12 bases between. The V gene's germline CDR1 is SGHRS and CDR2 YFSETQ. CDR3 DNA sequence: TGCGCCAGCAGCTTGGCGGGGGGCCGGGGCACAGATACGCAGTATTTT. Translated: CASSLAGGRGTDTQYF.

The chain couples TRBV10-2 to TRBJ2-1; 8 positions agree with TRBD1. This CDR3 spans 16 amino acids. CDR1 and CDR2 from the germline V gene are WSHSY and SAAADI. Germline trimming cut 0 bases from V and 7 bases from J; bases unmatched to any gene: 8. CDR3 DNA: TGCGCCAGCAGTGAGTCGGGCAGGGGGCGATGGAATGAGCAGTTCTTC. Protein product: CASSESGRGRWNEQFF.

The genes are TRBV7-9 and TRBJ2-7; 7 bases align to TRBD1. V shed 5 bases and J 2 bases; nucleotides not matched to a gene: 6. Germline values: CDR1 SEHNR, CDR2 FQNEAQ (reference sequence). This CDR3 spans 14 amino acids. DNA of the CDR3: TGTGCCAGCAGCCGACAGGGCGCCACCTACGAGCAGTACTTC. Residues: CASSRQGATYEQYF.

The gene calls are TRBV10-3 and TRBJ2-7, with TRBD2 matching 11 bases. This CDR3 spans 16 amino acids. V lost 10 bases and J lost 2; bases outside the gene matches: 13. Germline-derived CDR1 and CDR2 are ENHRY and SYGVKD. The CDR3 nucleotides read TGTGCCACCCAAGCCCTAGCGGGGGGCCTACCCTACGAGCAGTACTTC. Translated: CATQALAGGLPYEQYF.

J is TRBJ2-3 and V is TRBV5-6; D ambiguous. The CDR3 consists of 15 residues. Germline V gene data show CDR1 as SGHDT and CDR2 as YYEEEE. Trimming removed 2 bases at V and 6 bases at J, with 16 bases between. The CDR3 DNA reads as TGTGCCAGCAGCTTTGTTCCCGATAGCCCGGATACGCAGTATTTT. Protein: CASSFVPDSPDTQYF.

This clone was seen once. V usage is TRBV12-5 and J usage is TRBJ1-3; a possible D gene is TRBD1 (6 bases). Per germline, CDR1 LGHNT and CDR2 FRNRAP. The CDR3 sequence is 16 residues long. V dropped 7 bases and J dropped 0 bases, with 16 bases sitting between them. CDR3 in amino acids: CASAPTGTLSGNTIYF. In DNA, the CDR3 is TGTGCTAGTGCGCCGACAGGCACCCTCTCTGGAAACACCATATATTTT.

In its sample, this clone was seen once. The chain couples TRBV7-2 to TRBJ2-5; 10 bases map to TRBD2. The V and J ends lost 4 bases and 4 bases, in that order; junction bases with no gene match: 6. There are 15 residues in the CDR3. Germline V lookup: CDR1 SGHTA, CDR2 FQGNSA. CDR3 bases: TGTGCCAGCAGCTCACAGCGGGGGGGCGGAGAGACCCAGTACTTC. This encodes CASSSQRGGGETQYF.

The count of this clone is one. This chain uses TRBV4-3 with TRBJ1-4; TRBD1 might be the D (5 bases). CDR3 length equals 15 residues. The V gene's germline CDR1 is LGHNA and CDR2 YSLEER. V was clipped by 0 bases and J by 8 bases, with 13 bases between them. CDR3 loop: CASSQEVSRAEKLFF. The CDR3 DNA sequence: TGCGCCAGCAGCCAAGAGGTCAGCAGGGCGGAAAAACTGTTTTTT.

The chain employs TRBV7-2 and TRBJ1-1; D possibly corresponds to TRBD1 (6 bases). The V end lost 5 bases, the J end lost 1 base, and 17 bases lay between the germline ends. The CDR3 is 16 residues long. Per the germline V gene, CDR1 is SGHTA and CDR2 is FQGNSA. The CDR3 region is CASSLVGRGANTEAFF. CDR3 nucleotides: TGTGCCAGCAGCCTTGTTGGGCGGGGGGCGAACACTGAAGCTTTCTTT.

For the CDR3, the DNA is TGTGCCAGTAGTTTTCGGACTCCGACGGCCGGGGAGCTGTTTTTT. This encodes CASSFRTPTAGELFF. The V gene is TRBV19, the J gene TRBJ2-2, with D possibly being TRBD2 (5 bases). CDR1 LNHDA and CDR2 SQIVND come from the germline V gene (reference sequence). Trimming removed 5 bases from V and 6 bases from J, with 16 bases in between. The CDR3 loop spans 15 amino acids. Drawing the rest from reference TRBV19 and TRBJ2-2, the complete variable domain is DGGITQSPKYLFRKEGQNVTLSCEQNLNHDAMYWYRQDPGQGLRLIYYSQIVNDFQKGDIAEGYSVSREKKESFPLTVTSAQKNPTAFYLCASSFRTPTAGELFFGEGSRLTVL.

The chain employs TRBV19 and TRBJ1-1, with D hard to call. CDR1 and CDR2 (germline): LNHDA, SQIVND (reference sequence). V lost 7 bases and J lost 6, with 15 bases in between. This CDR3 contains 13 residues. The CDR3 DNA follows: TGTGCCAGTAACCACCCAGGTGGTCCTGAAGCTTTCTTT. The encoded protein is CASNHPGGPEAFF.

The chain joins TRBV2 to TRBJ1-6; the D gene is possibly TRBD1 (6 bases). The CDR3 covers 16 residues. Trimming took 4 bases from V and 5 from J, leaving 15 bases between them. The germline V gene encodes CDR1 SNHLY and CDR2 FYNNEI. CDR3: CASSANRVPHNSPLHF. CDR3 coding DNA: TGTGCCAGCAGTGCAAACAGGGTCCCCCATAATTCACCCCTCCACTTT.

The chain links TRBV7-2 to TRBJ1-4; D is perhaps TRBD1 (5 bases). The germline CDR1 and CDR2 sequences are SGHTA and FQGNSA. CDR3 size: 15 residues. V was trimmed by 5 bases and J by 3 bases, leaving 13 bases between them. Written as DNA, the CDR3 is TGTGCCAGCAGCCCCCAAGTGGGGCCTAATGAAAAACTGTTTTTT. This gives the protein CASSPQVGPNEKLFF.

The chain recombines TRBV30 with TRBJ1-2; possible D gene TRBD1, 6 bases. The germline CDR1 and CDR2 sequences are GTSNPN and SVGIG (reference sequence). Trimming pared 4 bases from V and 4 bases from J, leaving 25 bases between. There are 17 residues in the CDR3. As DNA, the CDR3 is TGTGCCTGGACCTCTCTTGGGGACACCATCAGAGGCTATGGCTACACCTTC. Protein sequence: CAWTSLGDTIRGYGYTF.

The chain is built from TRBV4-3 and TRBJ2-7; D remains ambiguous. The CDR3 length is 14 residues. Trimming took off 4 bases at V and 1 base at J, with 11 bases between the two ends. Germline V lookup: CDR1 LGHNA, CDR2 YSLEER. CDR3 sequence: CASSPEPRSYEQYF. CDR3 coding DNA: TGCGCCAGCAGCCCGGAGCCCAGATCCTACGAGCAGTACTTC.

The J gene is TRBJ1-5, the V gene TRBV21-1. TRBV21-1 is reported as a pseudogene. This CDR3 has 16 residues. This chain's CDR3 is CASSTRTRDSNQPQHF. In DNA form, the CDR3 reads TGTGCCAGCAGCACCCGGACGAGGGATAGCAATCAGCCCCAGCATTTT.

In DNA form, the CDR3 reads TGTGCCAGCAGCTTAGGGCCGGGGGGTAGCACAGATACGCAGTATTTT. Protein: CASSLGPGGSTDTQYF. The V and J genes are TRBV7-2 and TRBJ2-3; 7 bases align to TRBD2. The germline CDR1 and CDR2 sequences are SGHTA and FQGNSA. V lost 1 base to trimming and J lost 0 bases; unmatched junction nucleotides: 4. This CDR3 has 16 residues. The whole variable domain, filled in from reference TRBV7-2 and TRBJ2-3, reads GAGVSQSPSNKVTEKGKDVELRCDPISGHTALYWYRQSLGQGLEFLIYFQGNSAPDKSGLPSDRFSAERTGGSVSTLTIQRTQQEDSAVYLCASSLGPGGSTDTQYFGPGTRLTVL.